This T cell receptor (beta chain) was recovered during a study of T cell responses to AZD1222 COVID-19 vaccine. The ends lost 3 bases at V and 6 bases at J; junction bases unmatched: 13. Germline V gene sequence: CDR1 DFQATT, CDR2 SNEGSKA (reference sequence). The CDR3 length is 17 residues. Sequenced by immunoSEQ multiplex PCR; TCRdb stores in-frame clones only, minus some. This table holds around 130,000 clones, about 91% found once. The sample was peripheral blood, taken on day 0 of AZD1222 vaccination. This sequence joins TRBV20-1 and TRBJ2-1; TRBD2 aligns across 11 bases. The TCR sequence derives from an adult in good health. CDR3 region: CSASSLLSSGRANEQFF. In DNA form, the CDR3 reads TGCAGTGCTAGTAGCTTACTAAGTAGCGGGAGGGCCAATGAGCAGTTCTTC.